The 10 T cell receptor beta chains reported below all come from one sample, sequenced in a study of T cells after yellow fever vaccination. TCRdb called the 5' RACE reads again in MiXCR, with one record for every CDR3 protein. The repertoire holds 450,000 to 550,000 distinct CDR3 sequences, with under 25% as singletons. The specimen comprised PBMCs, sampled 15 days after the yellow fever booster vaccination. These receptors came from a man aged 25 to 45 who received the YFV17D yellow fever vaccine.

This chain joins TRBV7-6 and TRBJ2-5; D unresolved. Germline loops: CDR1 SGHVS, CDR2 FNYEAQ. The CDR3 has 13 residues. Trimming removed 0 bases from V and 4 bases from J, with 6 bases in between. CDR3 sequence (DNA): TGTGCCAGCAGCTTAGCGATGGGAGAGACCCAGTACTTC. Protein sequence: CASSLAMGETQYF.

This clonotype was counted between two and nine times. V usage is TRBV28 and J usage is TRBJ2-7; no clear D gene. This CDR3 region has 16 residues. V was shortened by 5 bases and J by 2 bases, with 19 bases between the two germline ends. The germline CDR1 and CDR2 sequences are MDHEN and SYDVKM. The CDR3 bases are TGTGCCAGCAGTGGCCCGACGGGCCCTGATACCTACGAGCAGTACTTC. Translated: CASSGPTGPDTYEQYF.

This chain's CDR3 is CASSERGSETQYF. In DNA, the CDR3 is TGTGCCAGCAGCGAAAGGGGATCGGAGACCCAGTACTTC. The chain carries TRBV7-2 and TRBJ2-5, with D possibly TRBD1 on 5 matching bases. The CDR3 runs to 13 residues. The V end was cut by 5 bases, the J end by 5 bases, with 12 bases between. Germline CDR1 and CDR2: SGHTA and FQGNSA.

This clonotype was counted at least ten times. The chain joins TRBV12-3 or TRBV12-4 to TRBJ1-1; no definite D call. The CDR3 is 13 amino acids. V was pared by 1 base and J by 4 bases, with 7 bases between. CDR3 sequence (DNA): TGTGCCAGCAGTTTAGTCCCCAGCACTGAAGCTTTCTTT. Translated: CASSLVPSTEAFF.

This rearrangement joins TRBV7-2 to TRBJ2-7; 10 bases fit TRBD2. This CDR3 is 14 amino acids long. Germline CDR1 and CDR2: SGHTA and FQGNSA. Losses at the gene ends were 5 bases for V and 4 bases for J; bases not matched to a gene: 5. CDR3 in DNA: TGTGCCAGCAGCACCCTAGCGGGAGAGTACGAGCAGTACTTC. This gives the protein CASSTLAGEYEQYF. Together with reference TRBV7-2 and TRBJ2-7, the CDR3 gives the full variable domain: GAGVSQSPSNKVTEKGKDVELRCDPISGHTALYWYRQSLGQGLEFLIYFQGNSAPDKSGLPSDRFSAERTGGSVSTLTIQRTQQEDSAVYLCASSTLAGEYEQYFGPGTRLTVT.

Only a few counts were recorded for this clonotype. The chain links TRBV3-1 to TRBJ2-3; D gene unclear. The germline V gene has CDR1 LGHDT and CDR2 YNNKEL (reference sequence). This CDR3 has 17 amino acids. V lost 2 bases, J lost 5 bases, and 20 bases lay in between. The CDR3 nucleotides read TGTGCCAGCAGCCAACAAGGTCGGATAAGATTGAAAGATACGCAGTATTTT. Its translation: CASSQQGRIRLKDTQYF.

J is TRBJ2-5 and V is TRBV5-4, with TRBD2 as a possible D gene (7 bases). The length of the CDR3 is 15 residues. The germline CDR1 and CDR2 sequences are SGHNT and YYREEE (reference sequence). V lost 4 bases and J 5 bases, leaving 18 bases between the germline ends. CDR3 sequence reads: CASSKGGSLVETQYF. CDR3 nucleotide sequence: TGTGCCAGCAGCAAGGGGGGGAGTCTCGTTGAGACCCAGTACTTC.

The chain joins TRBV4-1 to TRBJ1-1, with 8 bases lining up with TRBD1. This CDR3 region has 17 residues. Germline loops: CDR1 MGHRA, CDR2 YSYEKL. The V gene end was trimmed by 1 base and the J gene end by 0 bases; junction bases not matched to a gene: 7. The CDR3 DNA reads as TGCGCCAGCAGCCAAGTTCCGTTGACAGGGGTGAACACTGAAGCTTTCTTT. Amino acid sequence: CASSQVPLTGVNTEAFF.

The chain recombines TRBV24-1 with TRBJ2-1, with 7 bases identical to TRBD2. This CDR3 has 16 amino acids. Losses at the gene ends were 4 bases for V and 8 bases for J; bases not matched to a gene: 13. Germline V gene lookup returns CDR1 KGHDR and CDR2 SFDVKD. The CDR3 sequence: CATSDRKGGPVDEQFF. CDR3 sequence (DNA): TGTGCCACCAGTGACAGAAAGGGAGGGCCTGTGGATGAGCAGTTCTTC.

The J gene is TRBJ1-1, the V gene TRBV5-1, with D perhaps TRBD1 (6 bases). Germline CDR1 SGHRS, CDR2 YFSETQ. CDR3 length: 14 residues. Trimming cost V 4 bases and J 1 base, with 11 bases left between them. The CDR3 loop is CASSRDIKNTEAFF. The CDR3 DNA follows: TGCGCCAGCAGCCGGGACATAAAGAACACTGAAGCTTTCTTT.